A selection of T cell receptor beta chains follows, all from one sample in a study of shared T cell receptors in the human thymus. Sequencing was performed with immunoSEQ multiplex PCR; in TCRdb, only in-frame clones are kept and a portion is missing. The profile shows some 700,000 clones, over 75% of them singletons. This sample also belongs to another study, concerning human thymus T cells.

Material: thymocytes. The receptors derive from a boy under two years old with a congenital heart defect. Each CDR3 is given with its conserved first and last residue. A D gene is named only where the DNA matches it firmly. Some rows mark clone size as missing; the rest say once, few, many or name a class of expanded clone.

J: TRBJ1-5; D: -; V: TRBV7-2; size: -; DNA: TGTGCCAGCAGCCCCGGGACAACCGTTTTTCAGGCCCAGCATTTT; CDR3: CASSPGTTVFQAQHF
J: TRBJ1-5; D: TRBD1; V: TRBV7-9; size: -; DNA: TGTGCCAGCAGCTTAGATACAGGGGATAGCAATCAGCCCCAGCATTTT; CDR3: CASSLDTGDSNQPQHF
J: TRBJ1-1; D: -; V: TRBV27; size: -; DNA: TGTGCCAGCAGTTTGGGGCTTAGGGCTGAAGCTTTCTTT; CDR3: CASSLGLRAEAFF
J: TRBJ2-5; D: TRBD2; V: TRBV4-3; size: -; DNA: TGCGCCAGCAGCCAAGCCGGAACTAGCGGGAAAGAAAGAAGAGAGCCCCAGTACTTC; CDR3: CASSQAGTSGKERREPQYF
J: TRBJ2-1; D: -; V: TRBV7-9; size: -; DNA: TGTGCCAGCAGCTTAGAGATTAGCTCCTACAATGAGCAGTTCTTC; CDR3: CASSLEISSYNEQFF
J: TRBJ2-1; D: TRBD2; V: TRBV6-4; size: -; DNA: TGTGCCAGCAGTGCCGTAACGGGAGGGCCAAGGAATGAGCAGTTCTTC; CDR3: CASSAVTGGPRNEQFF
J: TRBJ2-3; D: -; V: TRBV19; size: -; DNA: TGTGCCAGTAGTAAACAGGGTCAGGATACGCAGTATTTT; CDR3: CASSKQGQDTQYF
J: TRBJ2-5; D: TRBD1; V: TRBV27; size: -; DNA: TGTGCCAGCAGTTTCCGACAGGGCCAAGAGACCCAGTACTTC; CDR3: CASSFRQGQETQYF
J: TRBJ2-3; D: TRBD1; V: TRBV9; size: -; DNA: TGTGCCAGCAGCGATGGACAGGGGCGCGATACGCAGTATTTT; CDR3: CASSDGQGRDTQYF
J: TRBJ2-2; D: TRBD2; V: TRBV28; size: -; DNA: TGTGCCAGCAGCAAACTAGCGGGAGGGAATCCCCCTAACACCGGGGAGCTGTTTTTT; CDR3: CASSKLAGGNPPNTGELFF
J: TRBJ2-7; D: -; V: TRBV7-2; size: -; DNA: TGTGCCAGCAGCTTAGCCCGGGGGACCCCCGGCTACGAGCAGTACTTC; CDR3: CASSLARGTPGYEQYF
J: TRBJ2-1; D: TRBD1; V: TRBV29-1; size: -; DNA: TGCAGCGTTATTGGGACAGGGGTTTACAATGAGCAGTTCTTC; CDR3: CSVIGTGVYNEQFF
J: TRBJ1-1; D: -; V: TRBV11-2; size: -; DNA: TGTGCCAGCAGCGCGTTGAGCAGGGGAACTGAAGCTTTCTTT; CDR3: CASSALSRGTEAFF
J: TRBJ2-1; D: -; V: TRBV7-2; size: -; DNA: TGTGCCAGCAGCTCCCACGCGGTTAATGAGCAGTTCTTC; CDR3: CASSSHAVNEQFF
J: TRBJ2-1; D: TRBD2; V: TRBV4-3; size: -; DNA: TGCGCCAGCAGCCAAGAGGGGACCGGACTAGCGGCGGCCAATGAGCAGTTCTTC; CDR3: CASSQEGTGLAAANEQFF
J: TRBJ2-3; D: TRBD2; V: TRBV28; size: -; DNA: TGTGCCGGAGCGCGGGAGGGCCGGGGAAGGATGGATACGCAGTATTTT; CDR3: CAGAREGRGRMDTQYF
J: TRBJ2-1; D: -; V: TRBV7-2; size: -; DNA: TGTGCCAGCAGCCCCCTATTTTATACCTACAATGAGCAGTTCTTC; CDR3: CASSPLFYTYNEQFF
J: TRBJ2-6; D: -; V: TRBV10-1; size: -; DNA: TGCGCCAGCAGTGATTACCTCCCGGATAGCAACTCTGGGGCCAACGTCCTGACTTTC; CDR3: CASSDYLPDSNSGANVLTF
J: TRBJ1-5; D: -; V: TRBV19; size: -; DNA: TGTGCCAGTTTGTCTGAGCGTGGTCAGCCCCAGCATTTT; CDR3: CASLSERGQPQHF
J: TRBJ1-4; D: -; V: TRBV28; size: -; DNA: TGTGCCAGCAGTTTGGAGTCCATCGTGGAAAAACTGTTTTTT; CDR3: CASSLESIVEKLFF
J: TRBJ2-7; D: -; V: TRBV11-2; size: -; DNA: TGTGCCAGCACCTCTTCTTCCTACGAGCAGTACTTC; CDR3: CASTSSSYEQYF
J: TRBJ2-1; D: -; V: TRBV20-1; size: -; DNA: TGCAGTGCTTACTTTAACAATGAGCAGTTCTTC; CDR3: CSAYFNNEQFF
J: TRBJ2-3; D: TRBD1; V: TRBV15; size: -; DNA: TGTGCCACCAGCAGAGTTCCCAGGGGGAGCACAGATACGCAGTATTTT; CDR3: CATSRVPRGSTDTQYF
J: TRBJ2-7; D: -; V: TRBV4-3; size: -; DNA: TGCGCCAGCAGCCAAGAAGGGGTCGGGCCCGTAGGGCAGTACTTC; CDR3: CASSQEGVGPVGQYF
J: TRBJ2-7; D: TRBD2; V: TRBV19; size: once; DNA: TGTGCCAGTAGTGGGGCTAGCGGGAGTCCCACCTACGAGCAGTACTTC; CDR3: CASSGASGSPTYEQYF
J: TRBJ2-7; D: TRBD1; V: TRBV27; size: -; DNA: TGTGCCAGCAGTCACCCCCCGGGACAGAACGACGAGCAGTACTTC; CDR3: CASSHPPGQNDEQYF